This is a list of T cell receptor beta chains from one sample in a study of T cells after yellow fever vaccination. A single record per CDR3 protein comes from TCRdb applying MiXCR to the 5' RACE reads. The repertoire consists of some 260,000 distinct CDR3 sequences, with around 4.9% occurring once and the leading ten covering roughly 3.3%. This sample comprised CD4+ T cells sorted from PBMCs, obtained on the day of the yellow fever booster vaccination. The receptors derive from a man between 18 and 35 years old who received the YFV17D yellow fever vaccine. Both conserved end residues are part of each CDR3. A D gene is named only where the DNA matches it firmly. Rows may omit the clone size; those that give it use once, few, many or a size class.

size: NA; D: NA; J: TRBJ1-4; V: TRBV19; DNA: TGTGCCAGTAGTACGAGAAGGACTAATGAAAAACTGTTTTTT; CDR3: CASSTRRTNEKLFF
size: NA; D: NA; J: TRBJ1-6; V: TRBV5-1; DNA: TGCGCCAGCAGCGCCTGGGACCGGGATAATTCACCCCTCCACTTT; CDR3: CASSAWDRDNSPLHF
size: NA; D: TRBD1; J: TRBJ1-5; V: TRBV12-5; DNA: TGTGCTAGTGGTTTGGGATCCGGGACAGATAGCAATCAGCCCCAGCATTTT; CDR3: CASGLGSGTDSNQPQHF
size: NA; D: TRBD1; J: TRBJ2-5; V: TRBV27; DNA: TGTGCCAGCAGTATAAGGGACAGGGAGACCCAGTACTTC; CDR3: CASSIRDRETQYF
size: few; D: TRBD1; J: TRBJ2-1; V: TRBV30; DNA: TGTGCCTGGAACAAGGACAGGGGCTACAATGAGCAGTTCTTC; CDR3: CAWNKDRGYNEQFF
size: NA; D: NA; J: TRBJ1-6; V: TRBV7-2; DNA: TGTGCCAGCAGCTTAGTTATAGCGACAGCTCTCTCCTATAATTCACCCCTCCACTTT; CDR3: CASSLVIATALSYNSPLHF
size: few; D: NA; J: TRBJ2-3; V: TRBV12-3/TRBV12-4; DNA: TGTGCCAGCAGATCCGCGGGGGCTTTGATAGCGGATACGCAGTATTTT; CDR3: CASRSAGALIADTQYF
size: few; D: TRBD2; J: TRBJ2-2; V: TRBV5-1; DNA: TGCGCCAGCAGACCGGGACTAGCGGGGTCGAACACCGGGGAGCTGTTTTTT; CDR3: CASRPGLAGSNTGELFF
size: few; D: TRBD2; J: TRBJ2-5; V: TRBV7-2; DNA: TGTGCCAGCACACGGGGGGGGCACCAAGAGACCCAGTACTTC; CDR3: CASTRGGHQETQYF
size: NA; D: NA; J: TRBJ1-4; V: TRBV15; DNA: TGTGCCACCAGCAGAGATTGGGGTACGAGGGGTAATGAAAAACTGTTTTTT; CDR3: CATSRDWGTRGNEKLFF
size: many; D: TRBD2; J: TRBJ2-1; V: TRBV7-3; DNA: TGTGCCAGCAGCTTAGGGACTAGCTTGGAGCAGTTCTTC; CDR3: CASSLGTSLEQFF
size: many; D: TRBD2; J: TRBJ2-3; V: TRBV6-2/TRBV6-3; DNA: TGTGCCAGCTCCCAGCGGGGGGCGGCAGATACGCAGTATTTT; CDR3: CASSQRGAADTQYF
size: NA; D: NA; J: TRBJ2-5; V: TRBV10-3; DNA: TGTGCCATCAGTGAGTTGGACACCTCCATGACCCAGTACTTC; CDR3: CAISELDTSMTQYF
size: NA; D: TRBD2; J: TRBJ2-1; V: TRBV25-1; DNA: TGTGCCAGCAGTGAATATTATGGGGGGGCCTACAATGAGCAGTTCTTC; CDR3: CASSEYYGGAYNEQFF
size: many; D: NA; J: TRBJ1-2; V: TRBV7-6; DNA: TGTGCCAGCAGCCCTCCGTCCTCCGGGGAATGGGGCTATGGCTACACCTTC; CDR3: CASSPPSSGEWGYGYTF
size: many; D: TRBD1; J: TRBJ2-7; V: TRBV5-1; DNA: TGCGCCAGCAGCTTGGGGACAGGGGGCGACGAGCAGTACTTC; CDR3: CASSLGTGGDEQYF
size: many; D: TRBD2; J: TRBJ2-7; V: TRBV5-1; DNA: TGCGCCAGCAGCTCCCTAGCGGGGCTTCCCGAGCAGTACTTC; CDR3: CASSSLAGLPEQYF
size: many; D: TRBD2; J: TRBJ2-3; V: TRBV7-9; DNA: TGTGCCAGCAGCTTTCCTTCGGGGGGTAGCGGGGGCACAGATACGCAGTATTTT; CDR3: CASSFPSGGSGGTDTQYF
size: few; D: NA; J: TRBJ1-1; V: TRBV6-2/TRBV6-3; DNA: TGTGCCAGCATCCCCGGGGGGCCCCGGGGACTCACTGAAGCTTTCTTT; CDR3: CASIPGGPRGLTEAFF
size: few; D: NA; J: TRBJ1-5; V: TRBV6-5; DNA: TGTGCCAGCAGTTCACAGAAAGGGGCCTACAATCAGCCCCAGCATTTT; CDR3: CASSSQKGAYNQPQHF
size: NA; D: NA; J: TRBJ1-1; V: TRBV6-5; DNA: TGTGCCAGCAAAGCAGGGCACACTGAAGCTTTCTTT; CDR3: CASKAGHTEAFF
size: NA; D: NA; J: TRBJ1-2; V: TRBV29-1; DNA: TGCAGCGTTGCCCCTACACAGGGAGGGGACTATGGCTACACCTTC; CDR3: CSVAPTQGGDYGYTF
size: few; D: NA; J: TRBJ1-5; V: TRBV19; DNA: TGTGCCAGTAGTATAGATCGAGGTTATAGCAATCAGCCCCAGCATTTT; CDR3: CASSIDRGYSNQPQHF
size: NA; D: TRBD1; J: TRBJ2-3; V: TRBV5-4; DNA: TGTGCCAGCAGCTTGGGGGGTGGGACAGGGGACACAGATACGCAGTATTTT; CDR3: CASSLGGGTGDTDTQYF
size: many; D: TRBD2; J: TRBJ2-3; V: TRBV7-2; DNA: TGTGCCAGCAGCTTCGCACTGACTAGCGGGGGGGTGGATACGCAGTATTTT; CDR3: CASSFALTSGGVDTQYF
size: NA; D: NA; J: TRBJ1-4; V: TRBV18; DNA: TGTGCCAGCTCACCGGCGGAGTATACTAATGAAAAACTGTTTTTT; CDR3: CASSPAEYTNEKLFF
size: NA; D: TRBD1; J: TRBJ1-5; V: TRBV6-6; DNA: TGTGCCAGCAGTTCACAGGGGGCAACCCAGCCCCAGCATTTT; CDR3: CASSSQGATQPQHF
size: NA; D: NA; J: TRBJ2-1; V: TRBV19; DNA: TGTGCCAGCGCTAAGGACAGCTCCTACAATGAGCAGTTCTTC; CDR3: CASAKDSSYNEQFF
size: few; D: NA; J: TRBJ2-3; V: TRBV30; DNA: TGTGCCCGGGGGACCACAGATACGCAGTATTTT; CDR3: CARGTTDTQYF